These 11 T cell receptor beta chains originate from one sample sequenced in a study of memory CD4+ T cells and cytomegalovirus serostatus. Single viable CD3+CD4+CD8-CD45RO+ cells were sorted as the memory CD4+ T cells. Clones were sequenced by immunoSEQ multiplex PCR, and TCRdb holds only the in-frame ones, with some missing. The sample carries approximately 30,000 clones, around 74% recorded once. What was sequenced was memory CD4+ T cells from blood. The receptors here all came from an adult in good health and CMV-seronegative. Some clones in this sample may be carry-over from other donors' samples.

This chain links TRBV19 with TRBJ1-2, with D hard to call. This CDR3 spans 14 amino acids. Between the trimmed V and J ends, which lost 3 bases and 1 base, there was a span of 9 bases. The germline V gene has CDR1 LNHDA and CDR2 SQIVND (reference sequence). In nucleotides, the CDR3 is TGTGCCAGTAGTATCGCTTTGGTTAACTATGGCTACACCTTC. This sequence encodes CASSIALVNYGYTF.

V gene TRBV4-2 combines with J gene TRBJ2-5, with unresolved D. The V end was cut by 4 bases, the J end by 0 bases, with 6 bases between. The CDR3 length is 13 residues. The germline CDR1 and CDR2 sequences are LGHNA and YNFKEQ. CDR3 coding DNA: TGTGCCAGCAGCCGTGGCGACCAAGAGACCCAGTACTTC. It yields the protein CASSRGDQETQYF.

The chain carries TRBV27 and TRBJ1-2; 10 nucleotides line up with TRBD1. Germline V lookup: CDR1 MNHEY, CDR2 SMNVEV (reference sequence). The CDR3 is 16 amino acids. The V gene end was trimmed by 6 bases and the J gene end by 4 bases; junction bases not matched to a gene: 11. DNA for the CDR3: TGTGCCAGCAGAAAACGACAGGGGGCGACATTCTATGGCTACACCTTC. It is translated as CASRKRQGATFYGYTF.

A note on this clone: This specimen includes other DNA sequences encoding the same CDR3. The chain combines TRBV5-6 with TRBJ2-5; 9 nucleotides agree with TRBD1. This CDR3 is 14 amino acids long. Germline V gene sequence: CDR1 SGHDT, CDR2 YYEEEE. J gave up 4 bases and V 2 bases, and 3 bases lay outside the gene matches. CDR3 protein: CASSLTGGGETQYF. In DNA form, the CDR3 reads TGTGCCAGCAGCTTAACAGGGGGCGGAGAGACCCAGTACTTC.

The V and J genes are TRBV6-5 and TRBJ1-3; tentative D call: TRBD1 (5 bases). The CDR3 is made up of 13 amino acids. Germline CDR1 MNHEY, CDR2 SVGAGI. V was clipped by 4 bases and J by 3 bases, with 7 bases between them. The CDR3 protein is CASSSGSGNTIYF. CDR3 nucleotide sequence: TGTGCCAGCAGTTCAGGGAGTGGAAACACCATATATTTT.

The CDR3 protein is CASSGGDSTEAFF. In DNA, the CDR3 is TGTGCCAGCAGCGGGGGGGACAGCACTGAAGCTTTCTTT. V and J are TRBV9 and TRBJ1-1, with 7 bases identical to TRBD1. J gave up 4 bases and V 3 bases, and 3 bases lay outside the gene matches. Germline V CDR1 and CDR2: SGDLS, YYNGEE. The CDR3 runs 13 residues.

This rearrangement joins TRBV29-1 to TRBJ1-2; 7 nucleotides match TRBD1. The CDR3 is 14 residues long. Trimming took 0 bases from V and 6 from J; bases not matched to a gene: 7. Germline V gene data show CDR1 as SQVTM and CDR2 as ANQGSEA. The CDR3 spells CSVEERDRENGYTF. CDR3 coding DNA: TGCAGCGTTGAAGAGCGGGACAGAGAGAATGGCTACACCTTC.

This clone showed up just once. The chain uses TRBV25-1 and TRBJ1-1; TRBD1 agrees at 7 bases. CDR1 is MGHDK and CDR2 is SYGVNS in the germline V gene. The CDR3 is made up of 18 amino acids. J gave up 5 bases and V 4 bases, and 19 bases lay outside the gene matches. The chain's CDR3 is CASSGTLATGPSGTEAFF. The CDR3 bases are TGTGCCAGCAGTGGGACACTCGCGACAGGGCCTAGCGGGACTGAAGCTTTCTTT.

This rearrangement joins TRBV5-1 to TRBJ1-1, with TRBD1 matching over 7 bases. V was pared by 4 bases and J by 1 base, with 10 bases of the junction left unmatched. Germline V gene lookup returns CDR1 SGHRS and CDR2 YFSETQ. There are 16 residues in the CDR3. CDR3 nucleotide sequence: TGCGCCAGCAGCCCTCGACAGGGCCTCGGGAACACTGAAGCTTTCTTT. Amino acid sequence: CASSPRQGLGNTEAFF.

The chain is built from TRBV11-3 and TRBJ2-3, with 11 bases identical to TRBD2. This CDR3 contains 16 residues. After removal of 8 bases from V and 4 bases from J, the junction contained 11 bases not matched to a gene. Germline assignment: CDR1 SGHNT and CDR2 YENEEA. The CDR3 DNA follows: TGTGCCAGCTCGCCGGGGACTAGCGGTCGGGCAGATACGCAGTATTTT. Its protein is CASSPGTSGRADTQYF.

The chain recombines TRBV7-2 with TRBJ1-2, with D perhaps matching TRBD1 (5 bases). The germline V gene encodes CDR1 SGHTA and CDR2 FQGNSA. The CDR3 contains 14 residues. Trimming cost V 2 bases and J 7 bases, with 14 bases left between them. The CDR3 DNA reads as TGTGCCAGCAGCTTACCCGGTGGGACCCTTGGCTACACCTTC. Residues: CASSLPGGTLGYTF.